This TCR beta chain was identified during a study of T cells after somatic rescue of genetic block. Assay: immunoSEQ multiplex PCR; the TCRdb copy retains only in-frame clones and omits some. The sample consists of 67,000 or so clones, just over 90% of them appearing once. This CDR3 spans 17 amino acids. Germline CDR1 reads SGHTA; CDR2 reads FQGTGA. V was trimmed by 1 base and J by 2 bases, leaving 12 bases between them. The sample comprised peripheral blood mononuclear cells (PBMCs). The clonotype originates from a man aged 25 to 45. V usage is TRBV7-3 and J usage is TRBJ2-6; D is ambiguous. CDR3 loop: CASSLRPGSTGANVLTF. Here the CDR3 DNA reads TGTGCCAGCAGCTTAAGGCCCGGCTCGACTGGGGCCAACGTCCTGACTTTC.